This TCR beta chain was identified in a study of blood T cell repertoires in COVID-19. Study context: Both acute and convalescent COVID-19 samples were obtained from the United States, Italy and Spain.

Recruits, aged roughly 18 to 89 years, lived in 20 to 30 US areas. The CDR3 has 14 residues. The V and J ends lost 4 bases and 2 bases respectively, with 11 bases between them. CDR1 is SGHRS, CDR2 YFSETQ, per germline. Generated by immunoSEQ multiplex PCR, the TCRdb table keeps only in-frame clones and is missing some. The top ten clones hold roughly a tenth of a sample with around 310,000 clones, approximately 89% of them seen once. The sequenced sample was PBMCs or T cells enriched from blood (not recorded which). The chain joins TRBV5-1 to TRBJ2-3; TRBD1 is a possible D gene (5 bases). This sequence was found in a woman aged 25 to 39 who had recovered from COVID-19. CDR3 nucleotide sequence: TGCGCCAGCAGCGGCGGACACGACACAGATACGCAGTATTTT. Amino acids: CASSGGHDTDTQYF.